The rows below give T cell receptor beta chains drawn from one sample of a study of T cell repertoires in cytomegalovirus infection. No cognate antigen is known for these TCRs. TCRdb processed the reads anew with MiXCR; each CDR3 protein has one entry. The sample includes 650,000 to 850,000 distinct CDR3 sequences, 29% of them seen just once. Specimen: cultured CD8+ T cells from PBMCs, collected from culture after CMV antigen stimulation. Receptors originate from a human donor in good health (CMV status not recorded). Some clones in this sample may be carry-over from other donors' samples. Each CDR3 is given with its conserved first and last residue. Fields, in order: D gene, J gene, V gene, clone size, CDR3 protein, CDR3 DNA. A D gene is named only where the DNA matches it firmly. Not every row has a clone size; where given, it reads once, few, many or a size class.

d_call: NA; j_call: TRBJ1-3; v_call: TRBV3-1; clone_size: NA; cdr3_aa: CASSHDDVIRNTIYF; cdr3_nt: TGTGCCAGCAGCCATGACGATGTGATCCGAAACACCATATATTTT
d_call: NA; j_call: TRBJ2-3; v_call: TRBV9; clone_size: NA; cdr3_aa: CASSPSSDTQYF; cdr3_nt: TGTGCCAGCAGCCCGAGTTCAGATACGCAGTATTTT
d_call: NA; j_call: TRBJ2-1; v_call: TRBV19; clone_size: few; cdr3_aa: CASSKGTAYNEQFF; cdr3_nt: TGTGCCAGTAGTAAGGGAACTGCATACAATGAGCAGTTCTTC
d_call: NA; j_call: TRBJ1-3; v_call: TRBV7-8; clone_size: many; cdr3_aa: CASSLRTASSGNTIYF; cdr3_nt: TGTGCCAGCAGCTTACGGACAGCTAGCTCTGGAAACACCATATATTTT
d_call: TRBD2; j_call: TRBJ2-3; v_call: TRBV3-1; clone_size: many; cdr3_aa: CASSQSGPAGGRTDTQYF; cdr3_nt: TGTGCCAGCAGCCAGTCTGGTCCAGCGGGGGGGCGCACAGATACGCAGTATTTT
d_call: TRBD2; j_call: TRBJ2-5; v_call: TRBV6-5; clone_size: NA; cdr3_aa: CASSYSTAGETQYF; cdr3_nt: TGTGCCAGCAGTTACTCGACAGCGGGGGAGACCCAGTACTTC
d_call: NA; j_call: TRBJ1-5; v_call: TRBV3-1; clone_size: NA; cdr3_aa: CASSPSTTVNQPQHF; cdr3_nt: TGTGCCAGCAGCCCGTCAACGACAGTTAATCAGCCCCAGCATTTT
d_call: NA; j_call: TRBJ2-1; v_call: TRBV19; clone_size: many; cdr3_aa: CASKASSYGNNEQFF; cdr3_nt: TGTGCCAGTAAGGCTAGCTCTTATGGGAACAATGAGCAGTTCTTC
d_call: TRBD1; j_call: TRBJ2-7; v_call: TRBV10-3; clone_size: NA; cdr3_aa: CAMRTGIYEQYF; cdr3_nt: TGTGCCATGCGGACAGGGATCTACGAGCAGTACTTC
d_call: NA; j_call: TRBJ2-3; v_call: TRBV9; clone_size: NA; cdr3_aa: CASSPEGGGLSDTQYF; cdr3_nt: TGTGCCAGCAGCCCCGAAGGGGGGGGGCTTTCAGATACGCAGTATTTT
d_call: NA; j_call: TRBJ2-1; v_call: TRBV7-2; clone_size: many; cdr3_aa: CASSFWDNEQFF; cdr3_nt: TGTGCCAGCAGCTTCTGGGACAATGAGCAGTTCTTC
d_call: NA; j_call: TRBJ1-1; v_call: TRBV7-2; clone_size: many; cdr3_aa: CASSIGPEAFF; cdr3_nt: TGTGCCAGCAGCATCGGACCTGAAGCTTTCTTT
d_call: NA; j_call: TRBJ2-7; v_call: TRBV5-4; clone_size: NA; cdr3_aa: CASTEGSLYEQYF; cdr3_nt: TGTGCCAGCACGGAGGGGAGTTTGTACGAGCAGTACTTC
d_call: NA; j_call: TRBJ2-1; v_call: TRBV12-3/TRBV12-4; clone_size: NA; cdr3_aa: CASQPGVHYNEQFF; cdr3_nt: TGTGCCTCCCAACCCGGGGTACATTACAATGAGCAGTTCTTC
d_call: TRBD2; j_call: TRBJ2-5; v_call: TRBV6-5; clone_size: NA; cdr3_aa: CASSYSSGDGETQYF; cdr3_nt: TGTGCCAGCAGTTACTCGAGCGGGGACGGAGAGACCCAGTACTTC
d_call: TRBD2; j_call: TRBJ2-2; v_call: TRBV28; clone_size: NA; cdr3_aa: CASSFLAGFTGELFF; cdr3_nt: TGTGCCAGCAGTTTCCTAGCGGGGTTCACCGGGGAGCTGTTTTTT
d_call: NA; j_call: TRBJ1-5; v_call: TRBV10-2; clone_size: NA; cdr3_aa: CASSGFQGDSNQPQHF; cdr3_nt: TGCGCCAGCAGTGGTTTTCAGGGTGATAGCAATCAGCCCCAGCATTTT